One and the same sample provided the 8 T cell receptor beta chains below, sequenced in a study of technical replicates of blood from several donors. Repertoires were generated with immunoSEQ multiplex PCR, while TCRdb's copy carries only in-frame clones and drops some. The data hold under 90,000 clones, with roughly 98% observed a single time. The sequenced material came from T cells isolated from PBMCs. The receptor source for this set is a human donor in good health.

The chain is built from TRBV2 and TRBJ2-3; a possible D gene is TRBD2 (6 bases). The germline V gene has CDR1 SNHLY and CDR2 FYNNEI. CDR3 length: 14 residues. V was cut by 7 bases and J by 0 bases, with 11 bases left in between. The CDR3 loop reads CASKPSASTDTQYF. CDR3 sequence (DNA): TGTGCCAGCAAGCCTAGCGCAAGCACAGATACGCAGTATTTT.

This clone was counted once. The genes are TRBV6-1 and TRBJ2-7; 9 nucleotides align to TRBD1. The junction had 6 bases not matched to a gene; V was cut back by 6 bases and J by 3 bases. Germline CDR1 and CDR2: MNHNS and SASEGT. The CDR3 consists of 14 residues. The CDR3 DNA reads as TGTGCCAGCAGCGTAGGGACAGGGAACTACGAGCAGTACTTC. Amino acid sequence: CASSVGTGNYEQYF.

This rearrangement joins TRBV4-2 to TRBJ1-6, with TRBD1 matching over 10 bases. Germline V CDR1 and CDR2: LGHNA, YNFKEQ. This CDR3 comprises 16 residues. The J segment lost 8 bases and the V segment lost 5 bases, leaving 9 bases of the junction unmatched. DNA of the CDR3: TGTGCCAGCAGCTACGAGGGCGGGACAGGGGATTCACCCCTCCACTTT. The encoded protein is CASSYEGGTGDSPLHF.

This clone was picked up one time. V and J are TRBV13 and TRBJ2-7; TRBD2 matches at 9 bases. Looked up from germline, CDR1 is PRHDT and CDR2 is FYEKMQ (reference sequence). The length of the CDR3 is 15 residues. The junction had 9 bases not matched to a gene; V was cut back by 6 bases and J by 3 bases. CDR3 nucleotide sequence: TGTGCCAGCAGTACTGGGACTAGCCCTTACTACGAGCAGTACTTC. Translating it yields CASSTGTSPYYEQYF.

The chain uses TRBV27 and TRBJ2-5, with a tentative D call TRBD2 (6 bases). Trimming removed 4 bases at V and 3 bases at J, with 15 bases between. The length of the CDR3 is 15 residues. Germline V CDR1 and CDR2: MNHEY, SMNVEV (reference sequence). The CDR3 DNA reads TGTGCCAGCAGTTCCCTGGGGCGGGATGAAGAGACCCAGTACTTC. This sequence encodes CASSSLGRDEETQYF.

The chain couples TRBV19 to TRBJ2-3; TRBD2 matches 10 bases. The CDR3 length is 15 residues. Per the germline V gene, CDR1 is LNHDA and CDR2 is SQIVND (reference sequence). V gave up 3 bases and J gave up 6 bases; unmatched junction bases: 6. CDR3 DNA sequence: TGTGCCAGTAGTATTCTAGCGGGGGTGAGGGATACGCAGTATTTT. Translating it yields CASSILAGVRDTQYF.

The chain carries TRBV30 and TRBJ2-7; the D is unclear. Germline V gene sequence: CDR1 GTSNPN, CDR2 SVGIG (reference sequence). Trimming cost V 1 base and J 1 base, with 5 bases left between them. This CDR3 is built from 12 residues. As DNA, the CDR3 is TGTGCCTGGAGTGATACTTCCTACGAGCAGTACTTC. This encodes CAWSDTSYEQYF. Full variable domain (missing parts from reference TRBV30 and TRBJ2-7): SQTIHQWPATLVQPVGSPLSLECTVEGTSNPNLYWYRQAAGRGLQLLFYSVGIGQISSEVPQNLSASRPQDRQFILSSKKLLLSDSGFYLCAWSDTSYEQYFGPGTRLTVT.

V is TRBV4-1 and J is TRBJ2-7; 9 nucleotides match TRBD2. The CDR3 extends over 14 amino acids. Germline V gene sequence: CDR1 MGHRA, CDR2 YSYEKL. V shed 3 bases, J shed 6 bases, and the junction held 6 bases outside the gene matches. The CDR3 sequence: CASSHPGLAPEQYF. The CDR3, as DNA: TGCGCCAGCAGCCATCCGGGACTAGCTCCCGAGCAGTACTTC.